Following are 9 T cell receptor beta chains from one sample sequenced in a study of T cell responses to AZD1222 COVID-19 vaccine. TCRdb's copy holds only in-frame clones and misses some; the assay was immunoSEQ multiplex PCR. This sample has 140,000 or so clones, with approximately 93% found just once. Sequences were derived from peripheral blood, sampled after recovery from COVID-19. All receptors derive from an adult who had recovered from COVID-19.

The rearrangement links TRBV7-3 to TRBJ2-7; D is perhaps TRBD1 or TRBD2 (5 bases each). The CDR3 extends over 14 amino acids. From germline, CDR1 is SGHTA and CDR2 FQGTGA. V was shortened by 5 bases and J by 3 bases, with 14 bases between the two germline ends. The DNA of the CDR3 is TGTGCCAGCAGCCCAACCGGGGCCAACTACGAGCAGTACTTC. Translation gives CASSPTGANYEQYF.

V and J are TRBV19 and TRBJ1-5; no clear D. Germline assignment: CDR1 LNHDA and CDR2 SQIVND (reference sequence). The V end lost 3 bases, the J end lost 2 bases, and 11 bases lay between the germline ends. The CDR3 extends over 15 amino acids. The CDR3 DNA reads TGTGCCAGTAGTATTGGCCCGGGAGGCAATCAGCCCCAGCATTTT. This sequence encodes CASSIGPGGNQPQHF.

This rearrangement joins TRBV10-3 to TRBJ1-4; no firm D call. This CDR3 has 14 amino acids. With 0 bases removed from V and 13 bases from J, the gap between germline ends came to 15 bases. Germline CDR1 ENHRY, CDR2 SYGVKD. DNA of the CDR3: TGTGCCATCAGTGAGTCTTTGACGGCCCCTAGACTGTTTTTT. Residues: CAISESLTAPRLFF.

This clone was recorded once. At one boundary the junction diverges from the germline segment, which might be a read error. This sequence joins TRBV7-3 and TRBJ2-1, with D perhaps being TRBD1 or TRBD2 (6 bases each). The CDR3 totals 13 residues. CDR1 is SGHTA and CDR2 is FQGTGA in the germline V gene. CDR3 in amino acids: CASSLISGAGPVF. CDR3 in DNA: TGTGCCAGCAGCTTAATCTCGGGGGCGGGTCCGGTCTTC.

V gene TRBV28 combines with J gene TRBJ2-1; TRBD1 agrees at 10 bases. The CDR3 is 17 amino acids. Trimming removed 4 bases from V and 6 bases from J; junction bases left unmatched: 12. The germline gives CDR1 MDHEN, CDR2 SYDVKM. In DNA form, the CDR3 reads TGTGCCAGCAGTTATATTGACAGGGGGCGTAAACCCAATGAGCAGTTCTTC. Protein: CASSYIDRGRKPNEQFF.

This clone is a singleton in its sample. This chain uses TRBV10-3 with TRBJ2-6; 7 bases match TRBD1. CDR1 is ENHRY and CDR2 is SYGVKD in the germline V gene. There are 16 residues in the CDR3. J gave up 1 base and V 6 bases, and 6 bases lay outside the gene matches. DNA for the CDR3: TGTGCCATCAGCACCCCACAGGGGTCTGGGGCCAACGTCCTGACTTTC. This translates into CAISTPQGSGANVLTF.

The rearrangement uses TRBV5-1 and TRBJ2-7, with 7 bases matching TRBD2. The V segment lost 3 bases and the J segment 4 bases; nucleotides outside the gene matches: 10. CDR1 SGHRS and CDR2 YFSETQ come from the germline V gene. The CDR3 spans 15 residues. CDR3 in amino acids: CASSSPPGGGYEQYF. The CDR3 nucleotides are TGCGCCAGCAGCTCTCCTCCTGGCGGGGGATACGAGCAGTACTTC.

The chain uses TRBV27 and TRBJ2-7; a possible D gene is TRBD2 (5 bases). The germline CDR1 and CDR2 sequences are MNHEY and SMNVEV (reference sequence). Deletions cut 5 bases from V and 4 bases from J, with 9 bases between. The CDR3 is made up of 12 amino acids. In DNA form, the CDR3 reads TGTGCCAGCAGTCCCCCGGGGTACGAGCAGTACTTC. Translation gives CASSPPGYEQYF.

This clone showed up just once. The chain carries TRBV30 and TRBJ1-5; 8 nucleotides match TRBD1. The length of the CDR3 is 14 residues. The germline V gene has CDR1 GTSNPN and CDR2 SVGIG (reference sequence). The ends lost 1 base at V and 5 bases at J; junction bases unmatched: 4. The CDR3 bases are TGTGCCTGGAGTGCGAACAGGGGGGATCAGCCCCAGCATTTT. This encodes CAWSANRGDQPQHF.